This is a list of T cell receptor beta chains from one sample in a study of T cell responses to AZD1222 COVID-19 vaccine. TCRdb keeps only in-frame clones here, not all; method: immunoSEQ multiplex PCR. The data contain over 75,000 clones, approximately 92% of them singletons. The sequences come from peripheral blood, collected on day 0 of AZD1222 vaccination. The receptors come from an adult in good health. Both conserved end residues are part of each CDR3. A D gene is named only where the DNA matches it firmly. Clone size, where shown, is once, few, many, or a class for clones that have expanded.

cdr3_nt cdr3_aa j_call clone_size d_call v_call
TGCGCCAGCAGCCAAGATCTTATCAGGGGCTATGGCTACACCTTC CASSQDLIRGYGYTF TRBJ1-2 - - TRBV4-3
TGCAGCGTTGAGGGGGCAGGGTCTCTTTATGGCTACACCTTC CSVEGAGSLYGYTF TRBJ1-2 - - TRBV29-1
TGTGCCAGCAGTCCCCGGTTGACAGCCGTCACCGGGGAGCTGTTTTTT CASSPRLTAVTGELFF TRBJ2-2 - - TRBV28
TGTGCCAGCAGCAGTCAGGGTTTAACTGAAGCTTTCTTT CASSSQGLTEAFF TRBJ1-1 - - TRBV7-9
TGTGCCACCAGTTTAAGCGGACCTTACAATGAGCAGTTCTTC CATSLSGPYNEQFF TRBJ2-1 - - TRBV24-1
TGTGCCAGCAGCTTGGGCGGAGACTACGAGCAGTACTTC CASSLGGDYEQYF TRBJ2-7 once - TRBV13
TGTGCCAGCAGTACAACCCGGGGGCCCCCAACTAATGAAAAACTGTTTTTT CASSTTRGPPTNEKLFF TRBJ1-4 - - TRBV28
TGTGCCCGTTATGCACCGGGCTCCACTAACTATGGCTACACCTTC CARYAPGSTNYGYTF TRBJ1-2 few - TRBV21-1
TGTGCCAGCAGCGCCCAGGGTACTCAGCCCCAGCATTTT CASSAQGTQPQHF TRBJ1-5 - - TRBV9
TGTGCCAGCAGCCAGACAGGGGGAGGCTATAATTCACCCCTCCACTTT CASSQTGGGYNSPLHF TRBJ1-6 - TRBD1 TRBV7-2